Shown below are 18 T cell receptor beta chains from a single sample sequenced in a study of T cells in Graves' hyperthyroidism and ophthalmopathy. From RNA transcripts, TCR beta CDR3 regions were amplified. The HTBI primer set was used in a first-round RT-PCR of the TCR CDR3. A single record per CDR3 protein comes from TCRdb applying MiXCR to the multiplex PCR reads. Of some 300,000 distinct CDR3 sequences listed, roughly 13% are singletons. The sample taken for sequencing was blood. These receptors all come from a woman aged 40 to 50 with Graves' hyperthyroidism.

This clonotype was counted ten times or more. This chain links TRBV18 with TRBJ1-3; D unclear. V lost 3 bases and J 4 bases, leaving 4 bases between the germline ends. The CDR3 extends over 12 amino acids. CDR1 and CDR2 from the germline V gene are KGHSH and LQKENI. This CDR3 is CASSPGGNTIYF. In DNA, the CDR3 is TGTGCCAGCTCACCCGGAGGAAACACCATATATTTT.

This clonotype was observed at least ten times. The rearrangement links TRBV19 to TRBJ1-4; D ambiguous. Germline V CDR1 and CDR2: LNHDA, SQIVND (reference sequence). V lost 7 bases and J 6 bases, leaving 18 bases between the germline ends. The CDR3 sequence is 15 residues long. This CDR3 is CASNTEGRVDEKLFF. The CDR3 coding sequence is TGTGCCAGTAATACGGAAGGGAGGGTGGATGAAAAACTGTTTTTT.

This clonotype was counted at least ten times. The chain uses TRBV12-3 or TRBV12-4 and TRBJ2-5, with D unclear. The CDR3 consists of 13 residues. Trimming pared 7 bases from V and 5 bases from J, leaving 14 bases between. The CDR3 nucleotides read TGTGCCAGCACCACCGAAGCTTTGGAGACCCAGTACTTC. This sequence encodes CASTTEALETQYF.

At least ten counts were recorded for this clonotype. The chain employs TRBV28 and TRBJ2-5, with 7 bases that match TRBD1. This CDR3 is 15 amino acids long. Germline V gene lookup returns CDR1 MDHEN and CDR2 SYDVKM. After removal of 3 bases from V and 2 bases from J, the junction contained 6 bases not matched to a gene. The DNA of the CDR3 is TGTGCCAGCAGTTTGATACTGGGACAGCAAGAGACCCAGTACTTC. It specifies CASSLILGQQETQYF.

This clonotype was counted ten times or more. The J gene is TRBJ1-1, the V gene TRBV7-8; no definite D call. V was clipped by 1 base and J by 4 bases, with 16 bases between them. Germline-derived CDR1 and CDR2 are SGHVS and FQNEAQ. The CDR3 loop spans 16 amino acids. The CDR3 loop reads CASSLDSGRTSTEAFF. CDR3 coding DNA: TGTGCCAGCAGCTTAGACTCGGGCAGGACGAGCACTGAAGCTTTCTTT. The full variable domain, completed using reference TRBV7-8 and TRBJ1-1, is GAGVSQSPRYKVAKRGQDVALRCDPISGHVSLFWYQQALGQGPEFLTYFQNEAQLDKSGLPSDRFFAERPEGSVSTLKIQRTQQEDSAVYLCASSLDSGRTSTEAFFGQGTRLTVV.

This clonotype was observed at least ten times. The junction shows a germline mismatch at one end, possibly a read error. The chain has TRBV2 and TRBJ2-1; D is possibly TRBD1 or TRBD2 (5 bases each). This CDR3 contains 14 residues. The germline V gene has CDR1 SNHLY and CDR2 FYNNEI. The CDR3 region is CASAGTRSYSEQFF. The CDR3 DNA follows: TGTGCCAGCGCCGGGACCAGATCCTACAGTGAGCAGTTCTTC.

This clonotype has a count of ten or more. This rearrangement joins TRBV12-3 or TRBV12-4 to TRBJ1-6; 9 nucleotides agree with TRBD1. This CDR3 region has 15 residues. J gave up 7 bases and V 6 bases, and 7 bases lay outside the gene matches. Here the CDR3 DNA reads TGTGCCAGCAGAGTTACAGGGGGCCTAAATTCACCCCTCCACTTT. Residues: CASRVTGGLNSPLHF.

Concerning this clonotype: The junction and the germline gene differ at one end; a read error may be behind it. The J gene is TRBJ2-2, the V gene TRBV11-1, with D perhaps being TRBD1 or TRBD2 (5 bases each). The V gene's germline CDR1 is SGHAT and CDR2 FQDESV (reference sequence). CDR3 length equals 14 residues. The CDR3 DNA sequence: TGTGCCAGCAGCTTAGCGGGGGTCACCGGGGAGCTGCTTTTT. Its protein is CASSLAGVTGELLF.

This clonotype came up many times. The chain has TRBV7-3 and TRBJ2-3; D gene ambiguous. V lost 2 bases to trimming and J lost 4 bases, with 13 bases between them. The CDR3 totals 15 residues. Germline V gene lookup returns CDR1 SGHTA and CDR2 FQGTGA. CDR3 amino acids: CASSLPLGGSDTQYF. The CDR3 DNA reads TGTGCCAGCAGCTTACCATTAGGCGGTTCAGATACGCAGTATTTT.

The table lists this clonotype with many counts. The chain combines TRBV18 with TRBJ1-2; 7 nucleotides line up with TRBD1. J gave up 6 bases and V 1 base, and 5 bases lay outside the gene matches. This CDR3 spans 14 amino acids. From germline, CDR1 is KGHSH and CDR2 LQKENI. This CDR3 is CASSPLRQGDGYTF. CDR3 coding DNA: TGTGCCAGCTCACCACTAAGACAGGGTGATGGCTACACCTTC.

This clonotype was detected only a few times. V is TRBV18 and J is TRBJ1-2; D is unresolved. Trimming pared 2 bases from V and 7 bases from J, leaving 17 bases between. Looked up from germline, CDR1 is KGHSH and CDR2 is LQKENI. The CDR3 is 15 amino acids. In DNA, the CDR3 is TGTGCCAGCTCACCATCGCAGGCTATAGAGAGTGGCTACACCTTC. Translated, it gives CASSPSQAIESGYTF. Full variable domain (outside the CDR3, taken from reference TRBV18 and TRBJ1-2): NAGVMQNPRHLVRRRGQEARLRCSPMKGHSHVYWYRQLPEEGLKFMVYLQKENIIDESGMPKERFSAEFPKEGPSILRIQQVVRGDSAAYFCASSPSQAIESGYTFGSGTRLTVV.

The chain couples TRBV2 to TRBJ1-6; the D gene is possibly TRBD1 (6 bases). V was clipped by 9 bases and J by 12 bases, with 15 bases between them. There are 12 residues in the CDR3. Germline CDR1 is SNHLY and CDR2 is FYNNEI. The CDR3 nucleotides read TGTGCCAGGGCGGGGCAGGGACAACCCCTCCACTTT. Translated: CARAGQGQPLHF.

This clonotype was detected ten times or more. The chain combines TRBV11-2 with TRBJ2-2; TRBD1 is a possible D gene (7 bases). V was clipped by 5 bases and J by 5 bases, with 18 bases between them. Germline V gene sequence: CDR1 SGHAT, CDR2 FQNNGV. The CDR3 runs 16 residues. The CDR3 region is CASSHLWDSGTGELFF. The CDR3 DNA reads as TGTGCCAGCAGCCATTTATGGGACAGCGGGACCGGGGAGCTGTTTTTT.

The V gene is TRBV27, the J gene TRBJ1-2, with TRBD1 as a possible D gene (6 bases). Trimming shortened V by 2 bases and J by 5 bases, and 15 bases separated the two germline ends. CDR1 is MNHEY, CDR2 SMNVEV, per germline (reference sequence). The CDR3 length is 15 residues. The CDR3 DNA reads TGTGCCAGCAGTTTAGCCAGGGGCTCCCATTATGGCTACACCTTC. Its translation is CASSLARGSHYGYTF.

This clonotype was found many times. The V call is TRBV2, the J call TRBJ1-1, with D possibly matching TRBD1 (6 bases). The length of the CDR3 is 13 residues. Trimming pared 7 bases from V and 1 base from J, leaving 10 bases between. CDR1 and CDR2 from the germline V gene are SNHLY and FYNNEI. This CDR3 reads CASKGGRNTEAFF. In nucleotides, the CDR3 is TGTGCCAGCAAGGGGGGAAGGAACACTGAAGCTTTCTTT. The variable domain in full, completed from reference TRBV2 and TRBJ1-1, reads EPEVTQTPSHQVTQMGQEVILRCVPISNHLYFYWYRQILGQKVEFLVSFYNNEISEKSEIFDDQFSVERPDGSNFTLKIRSTKLEDSAMYFCASKGGRNTEAFFGQGTRLTVV.

This clonotype was seen repeatedly, ten times or more. J is TRBJ2-5 and V is TRBV24-1, with 12 bases identical to TRBD2. V shed 5 bases and J 5 bases; nucleotides not matched to a gene: 5. Germline V gives CDR1 KGHDR, CDR2 SFDVKD. This CDR3 has 15 amino acids. The CDR3, as DNA: TGTGCCACCAGTGGGACTAGCGGGACGATGGAGACCCAGTACTTC. This translates into CATSGTSGTMETQYF.

This clonotype was counted ten times or more. This chain connects TRBV27 to TRBJ2-7; D perhaps matches TRBD1 (6 bases). V dropped 6 bases and J dropped 5 bases, with 14 bases sitting between them. The CDR3 length is 13 residues. Germline V gene sequence: CDR1 MNHEY, CDR2 SMNVEV (reference sequence). The CDR3 here is CASSHAGVHEQYF. Here the CDR3 DNA reads TGTGCCAGCAGCCACGCAGGGGTTCACGAGCAGTACTTC.

This clonotype was counted many times. The rearrangement joins TRBV10-3 to TRBJ2-1; 9 bases fit TRBD2. V shed 10 bases, J shed 5 bases, and the junction held 15 bases outside the gene matches. There are 16 residues in the CDR3. Looked up from germline, CDR1 is ENHRY and CDR2 is SYGVKD. CDR3 nucleotide sequence: TGTGCCACCCAACTAGGGGGTAGCGGGAGTCACAATGAGCAGTTCTTC. This codes for CATQLGGSGSHNEQFF.